Sequencing of this TCR beta chain was carried out in a study of T cell responses to AZD1222 COVID-19 vaccine. Study-level results: Reportedly, nearly half the spike-specific TCRs target unmutated variant regions.

CDR1 and CDR2 (germline): SSHAT, FNYEAQ (reference sequence). CDR3 length equals 14 residues. Using immunoSEQ multiplex PCR, the repertoire was profiled, and TCRdb retains in-frame clones only, with some absent. The sample lists 95,000 to 150,000 clones, more than 80% seen once, with 4.2% in the top ten. With regard to this clone: Antigen unknown. One end of the junction does not line up with germline, which may come from a read error.

Sequencing used peripheral blood, obtained on day 0 of AZD1222 vaccination. The source of this sequence is an adult in good health. The chain has TRBV7-7 and TRBJ1-6; D is uncertain. CDR3 sequence: CASSPLPGNSPLHF. In DNA, the CDR3 is TGTGCTAGCAGCCCCCTCCCGGGAAATTCACCCCTCCACTTT.